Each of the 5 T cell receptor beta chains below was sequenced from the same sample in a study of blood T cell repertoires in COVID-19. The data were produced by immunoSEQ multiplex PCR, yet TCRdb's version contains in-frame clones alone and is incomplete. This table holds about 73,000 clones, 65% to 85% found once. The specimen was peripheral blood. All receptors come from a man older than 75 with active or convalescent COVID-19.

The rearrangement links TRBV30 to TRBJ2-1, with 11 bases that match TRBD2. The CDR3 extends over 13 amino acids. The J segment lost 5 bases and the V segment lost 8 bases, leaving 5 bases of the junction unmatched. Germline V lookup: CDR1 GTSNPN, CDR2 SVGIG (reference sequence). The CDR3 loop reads CAAIAGGNNEQFF. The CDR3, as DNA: TGTGCCGCAATAGCGGGGGGGAACAATGAGCAGTTCTTC. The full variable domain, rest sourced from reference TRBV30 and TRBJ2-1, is SQTIHQWPATLVQPVGSPLSLECTVEGTSNPNLYWYRQAAGRGLQLLFYSVGIGQISSEVPQNLSASRPQDRQFILSSKKLLLSDSGFYLCAAIAGGNNEQFFGPGTRLTVL.

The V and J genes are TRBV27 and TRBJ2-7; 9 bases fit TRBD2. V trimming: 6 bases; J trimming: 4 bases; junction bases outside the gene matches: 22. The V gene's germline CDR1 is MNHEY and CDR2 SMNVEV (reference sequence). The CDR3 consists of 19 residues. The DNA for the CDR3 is TGTGCCAGCAGGGCGGCGGGTCTAGCGGGACCCTCGGGGACTTACGAGCAGTACTTC. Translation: CASRAAGLAGPSGTYEQYF.

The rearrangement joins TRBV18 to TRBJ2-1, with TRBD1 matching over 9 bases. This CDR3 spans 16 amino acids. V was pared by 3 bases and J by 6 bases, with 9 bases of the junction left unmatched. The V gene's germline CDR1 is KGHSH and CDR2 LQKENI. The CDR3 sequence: CASSPSDRGSLNEQFF. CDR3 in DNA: TGTGCCAGCTCACCCTCCGACAGGGGGAGCCTCAATGAGCAGTTCTTC. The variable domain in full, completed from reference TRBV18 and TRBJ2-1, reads NAGVMQNPRHLVRRRGQEARLRCSPMKGHSHVYWYRQLPEEGLKFMVYLQKENIIDESGMPKERFSAEFPKEGPSILRIQQVVRGDSAAYFCASSPSDRGSLNEQFFGPGTRLTVL.

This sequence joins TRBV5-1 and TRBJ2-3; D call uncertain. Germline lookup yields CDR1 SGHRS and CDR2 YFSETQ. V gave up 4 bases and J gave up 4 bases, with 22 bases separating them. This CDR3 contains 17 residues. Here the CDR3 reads CASSQRGSRNTADTQYF. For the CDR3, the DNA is TGCGCCAGCAGCCAAAGAGGTTCGCGGAACACTGCAGATACGCAGTATTTT.

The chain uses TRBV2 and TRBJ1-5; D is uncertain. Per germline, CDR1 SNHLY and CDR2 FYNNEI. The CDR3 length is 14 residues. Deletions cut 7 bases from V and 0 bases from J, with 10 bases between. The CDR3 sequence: CASTTANSNQPQHF. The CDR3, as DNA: TGTGCCAGCACAACTGCCAATAGCAATCAGCCCCAGCATTTT.